This T cell receptor beta chain was retrieved from a study of blood T cell repertoires in COVID-19. Study in general: Researchers got acute and convalescent COVID-19 samples from the United States, Italy and Spain. T cells, B-cell-depleted T cells, or PBMCs provided the cDNA or gDNA that served as material.

CDR1 is LGHDT, CDR2 YNNKEL, per germline (reference sequence). V lost 4 bases and J lost 6, with 16 bases in between. The CDR3 contains 14 residues. Study processing details: Quantification of nucleated cells was approximated via reference gene primer amplification. The repertoire was sequenced with immunoSEQ multiplex PCR; TCRdb's copy has only in-frame clones and lacks some. That table supplies the V and J calls and clone size; D and trimming were determined from the DNA. The table records about 250,000 clones, 70% to 90% of them present only once. The V and J genes are TRBV3-1 (or the pseudogene TRBV3-2) and TRBJ2-7, with D perhaps TRBD1 (6 bases). Sequencing used peripheral blood. This receptor was identified in a man younger than 35 with active or convalescent COVID-19. The CDR3 spells CASSPGHSIFEQYF. CDR3 DNA sequence: TGTGCCAGCAGCCCGGGACATTCTATTTTCGAGCAGTACTTC.